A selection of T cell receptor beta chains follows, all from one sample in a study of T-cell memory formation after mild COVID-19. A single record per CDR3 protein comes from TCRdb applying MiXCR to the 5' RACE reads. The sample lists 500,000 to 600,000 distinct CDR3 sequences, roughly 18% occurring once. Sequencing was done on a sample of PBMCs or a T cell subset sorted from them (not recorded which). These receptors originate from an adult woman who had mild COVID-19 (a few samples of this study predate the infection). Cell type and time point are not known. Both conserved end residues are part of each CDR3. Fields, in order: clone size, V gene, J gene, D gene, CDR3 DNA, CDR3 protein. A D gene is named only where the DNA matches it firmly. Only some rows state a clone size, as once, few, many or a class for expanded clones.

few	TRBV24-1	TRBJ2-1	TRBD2	TGTGCCACCAGTGATCCCCTAGCGGGAGGCTACAGTGAGCAGTTCTTC	CATSDPLAGGYSEQFF
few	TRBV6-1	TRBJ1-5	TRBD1	TGTGCCACTCGGCCCGGGACAGTTAATCAGCCCCAGCATTTT	CATRPGTVNQPQHF
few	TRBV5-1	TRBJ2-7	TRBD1	TGCGCCAGCAGCTCGGGACAGGGCCACGAGCAGTACTTC	CASSSGQGHEQYF
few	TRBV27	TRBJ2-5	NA	TGTGCCAGCAGTTTACTCACCGGGCAACCTCAAGAGACCCAGTACTTC	CASSLLTGQPQETQYF
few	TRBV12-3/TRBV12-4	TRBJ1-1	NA	TGTGCCAGCCGTCCAGGGGAGAACACTGAAGCTTTCTTT	CASRPGENTEAFF
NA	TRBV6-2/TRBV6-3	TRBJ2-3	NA	TGTGCCAGCAGTTACTCGGGTCCTCCTGATACGCAGTATTTT	CASSYSGPPDTQYF
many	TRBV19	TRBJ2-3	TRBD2	TGTGCCACCGCCGGGGGGGAGGGCCCCCTTAACACAGATACGCAGTATTTT	CATAGGEGPLNTDTQYF
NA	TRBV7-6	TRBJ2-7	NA	TGTGCCAGCAGCATCTCCCGGGATAACGAGCAGTACTTC	CASSISRDNEQYF
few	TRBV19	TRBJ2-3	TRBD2	TGTGCCAGTAGTAACCCCGGACTAGCTAGCTCAGATACGCAGTATTTT	CASSNPGLASSDTQYF
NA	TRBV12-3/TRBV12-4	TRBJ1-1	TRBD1	TGTGCCAGCAGCTCTACAGGGGCGGGGGCTTTCTTT	CASSSTGAGAFF
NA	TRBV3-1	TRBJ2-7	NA	TGTGCCAGCAGCCTGGGGACCCGCCTGCTTTTTTGGCGGCATTCCTACGAGCAGTACTTC	CASSLGTRLLFWRHSYEQYF
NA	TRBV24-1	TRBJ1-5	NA	TGTGCCACCAGTGATCCGACGGTGGGGGATCAGCCCCAGCATTTT	CATSDPTVGDQPQHF
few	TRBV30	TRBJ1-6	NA	TGTGCCTGGAGTGCGGCTTCAGCCCTCCACTTT	CAWSAASALHF
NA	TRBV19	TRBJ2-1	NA	TGTGCCAGTAGTATAGGACCTGGGTCGGAGTATGAGCAGTTCTTC	CASSIGPGSEYEQFF
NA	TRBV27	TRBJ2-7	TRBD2	TGTGCCAGCAGTTTATTGGGGGGGGTAGGAGACGAGCAGTACTTC	CASSLLGGVGDEQYF
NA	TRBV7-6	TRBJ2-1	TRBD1	TGTGCCAGCAGCTGGCGGGGACAGGGCGGTGAGCAGTTCTTC	CASSWRGQGGEQFF
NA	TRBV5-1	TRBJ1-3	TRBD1	TGCGCCAGCAGCTTGGGGGACAGTCCTGGAAACACCATATATTTT	CASSLGDSPGNTIYF
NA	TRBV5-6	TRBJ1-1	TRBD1	TGTGCCAGCACCTGGGGGGACAGTCCCGGGGACACTGAAGCTTTCTTT	CASTWGDSPGDTEAFF
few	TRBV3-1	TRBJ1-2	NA	TGTGCCAGCAGCCAAAGATACACAGAGAACTATGGCTACACCTTC	CASSQRYTENYGYTF
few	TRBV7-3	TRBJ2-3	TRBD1	TGTGCCAGCAGCTTAAGCCCCGGACAGGGTAATACGCAGTATTTT	CASSLSPGQGNTQYF
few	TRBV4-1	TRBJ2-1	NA	TGCGCCAGCAGCCAAGAACCCAGCGGGTGGTACAATGAGCAGTTCTTC	CASSQEPSGWYNEQFF
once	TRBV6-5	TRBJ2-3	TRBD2	TGTGCTGTGGGGGGGACGTCCACAGATACGCAGTATTTT	CAVGGTSTDTQYF
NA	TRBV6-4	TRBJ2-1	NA	TGTGCCAGCAGTGTCCTTTTCAGGGGTTCCTACAATGAGCAGTTCTTC	CASSVLFRGSYNEQFF
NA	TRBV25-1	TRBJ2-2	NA	TGTGCCAGCAGTGAGCTAGTGACCACCGGGGAGCTGTTTTTT	CASSELVTTGELFF
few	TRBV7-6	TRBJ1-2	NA	TGTGCCAGCAGCCCACAAGGGGGAGCCTACACCTTC	CASSPQGGAYTF
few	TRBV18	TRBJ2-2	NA	TGTGCCAGCTCACAAATACTAGCCGGGGAGCTGTTTTTT	CASSQILAGELFF
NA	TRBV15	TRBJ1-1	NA	TGTGCCACCAGCATGGACTTGCGGAACACTGAAGCTTTCTTT	CATSMDLRNTEAFF
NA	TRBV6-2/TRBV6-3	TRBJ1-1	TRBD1	TGTGCCAGCAGTTACCCTCCCTTGGACAGGGGCACTGAAGCTTTCTTT	CASSYPPLDRGTEAFF
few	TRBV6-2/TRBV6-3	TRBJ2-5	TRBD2	TGTGCCAGCAGTCGCCCCGGGACTAGCGGGAGAGAGACCCAGTACTTC	CASSRPGTSGRETQYF
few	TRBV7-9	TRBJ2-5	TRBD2	TGTGCCAGCAGCTCCCTCGGACTAGCGGGGGGGCGCCAAGAGACCCAGTACTTC	CASSSLGLAGGRQETQYF
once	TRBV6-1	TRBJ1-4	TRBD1	TGTGCCACCCAACCTCGACAGGGTAGTGAAAAACTGTTTTTT	CATQPRQGSEKLFF
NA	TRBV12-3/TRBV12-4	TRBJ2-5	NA	TGTGCCAGCAGTATAAAGAGGGCAGGGGTCCAAGAGACCCAGTACTTC	CASSIKRAGVQETQYF
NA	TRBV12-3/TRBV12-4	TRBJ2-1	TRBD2	TGTGCCAGCAGGGCCTCCGGGACTAGCGGTGAGCAGTTCTTC	CASRASGTSGEQFF
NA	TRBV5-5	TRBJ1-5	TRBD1	TGTGCCAGCAGCTTGGCGGACAGGGTTGATCAGCCCCAGCATTTT	CASSLADRVDQPQHF
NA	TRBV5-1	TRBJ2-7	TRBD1	TGCGCCAGCACTGTGGACAGGGGGCAAGAGCAGTACTTC	CASTVDRGQEQYF
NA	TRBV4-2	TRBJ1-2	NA	TGTGCCAGCAGCCAAGGGGGGCCAGGAAGGCTTTTCTACACCTTC	CASSQGGPGRLFYTF
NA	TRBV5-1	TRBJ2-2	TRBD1	TGCGCCAGCAGCTTGTCCGCGAAAACAGGGGGCGTAAACACCGGGGAGCTGTTTTTT	CASSLSAKTGGVNTGELFF
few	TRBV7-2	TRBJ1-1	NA	TGTGCCAGCAGCTTAGTATCCCAGGCGGTGAGGAACACTGAAGCTTTCTTT	CASSLVSQAVRNTEAFF
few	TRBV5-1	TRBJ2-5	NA	TGCGCCAGCAGCTTGGACAGAACTCAAGAGACCCAGTACTTC	CASSLDRTQETQYF